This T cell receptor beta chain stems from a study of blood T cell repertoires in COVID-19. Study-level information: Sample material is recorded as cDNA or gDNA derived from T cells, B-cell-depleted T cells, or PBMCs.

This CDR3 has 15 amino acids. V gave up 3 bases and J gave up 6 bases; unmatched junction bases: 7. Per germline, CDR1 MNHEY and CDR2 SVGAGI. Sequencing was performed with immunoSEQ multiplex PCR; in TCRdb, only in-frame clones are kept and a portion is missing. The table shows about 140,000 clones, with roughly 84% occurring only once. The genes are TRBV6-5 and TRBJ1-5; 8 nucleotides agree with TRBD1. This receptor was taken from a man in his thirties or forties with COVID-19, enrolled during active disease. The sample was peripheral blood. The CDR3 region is CASSYDGQGRQPQHF. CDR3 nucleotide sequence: TGTGCCAGCAGTTATGATGGACAGGGCCGTCAGCCCCAGCATTTT.